The 13 T cell receptor beta chains below all came from one sample that was sequenced in a study of cytomegalovirus exposure and HLA in healthy donors. The PCR employed 60 Vbeta primers together with 13 Jbeta primers. Clones were read by immunoSEQ multiplex PCR, and TCRdb kept only the in-frame ones, dropping some. The sample has some 75,000 clones. Sequenced sample: PBMCs. These receptors came from a female donor in good health and CMV-seropositive.

This chain uses TRBV11-2 with TRBJ1-1; D possibly corresponds to TRBD1 (6 bases). Germline lookup yields CDR1 SGHAT and CDR2 FQNNGV. The CDR3 runs to 13 residues. The germline V and J ends were trimmed by 3 bases and 10 bases, with 15 bases remaining between them. For the CDR3, the DNA is TGTGCCAGCAGCTTGATCTTAACAGGGACAGCTTTCTTT. It encodes CASSLILTGTAFF.

The chain joins TRBV29-1 to TRBJ1-1; possible D gene TRBD1, 5 bases. The CDR3 runs to 13 residues. Germline CDR1 reads SQVTM; CDR2 reads ANQGSEA. V was clipped by 4 bases and J by 3 bases, with 12 bases between them. DNA of the CDR3: TGCAGCGTTGCCGCAGGGTACGACACTGAAGCTTTCTTT. Protein product: CSVAAGYDTEAFF. Supplemented by reference TRBV29-1 and TRBJ1-1, the full variable domain reads SAVISQKPSRDICQRGTSLTIQCQVDSQVTMMFWYRQQPGQSLTLIATANQGSEATYESGFVIDKFPISRPNLTFSTLTVSNMSPEDSSIYLCSVAAGYDTEAFFGQGTRLTVV.

J is TRBJ2-2 and V is TRBV2; 7 bases are a match to TRBD1. Unmatched junction bases numbered 6, after V lost 3 bases and J lost 5 bases. Germline V CDR1 and CDR2: SNHLY, FYNNEI. This CDR3 has 15 amino acids. The DNA for the CDR3 is TGTGCCAGCAGTGAGAGGGGGCGATCGACCGGGGAGCTGTTTTTT. Residues: CASSERGRSTGELFF. Full variable domain (remainder filled in from reference TRBV2 and TRBJ2-2): EPEVTQTPSHQVTQMGQEVILRCVPISNHLYFYWYRQILGQKVEFLVSFYNNEISEKSEIFDDQFSVERPDGSNFTLKIRSTKLEDSAMYFCASSERGRSTGELFFGEGSRLTVL.

CDR3 DNA sequence: TGTGCCAGCAGCTTAGGGATGAGACAGCGAAACACCGGGGAGCTGTTTTTT. Translating gives CASSLGMRQRNTGELFF. V gene TRBV7-9 combines with J gene TRBJ2-2; maybe TRBD1 (5 bases). V lost 1 base, J lost 2 bases, and 14 bases lay in between. The CDR3 consists of 17 residues. Germline V gives CDR1 SEHNR, CDR2 FQNEAQ (reference sequence).

The genes are TRBV6-6 and TRBJ1-1; no reliable D call. CDR1 is MNHNY and CDR2 is SVGAGI in the germline V gene (reference sequence). The CDR3 runs 12 residues. The V end was cut by 6 bases, the J end by 4 bases, with 9 bases between. The CDR3 coding sequence is TGTGCCAGCAGCAACCACGGCACTGAAGCTTTCTTT. It yields the protein CASSNHGTEAFF.

The gene calls are TRBV12-5 and TRBJ1-2; D may be TRBD1 (6 bases). Germline values: CDR1 LGHNT, CDR2 FRNRAP. The CDR3 has 14 residues. Deletions cut 8 bases from V and 4 bases from J, with 17 bases between. The CDR3 spells CASSLQGTGYGYTF. CDR3 sequence (DNA): TGTGCTAGTTCCCTCCAGGGGACCGGCTATGGCTACACCTTC. Variable domain in full (rest from reference TRBV12-5 and TRBJ1-2): DARVTQTPRHKVTEMGQEVTMRCQPILGHNTVFWYRQTMMQGLELLAYFRNRAPLDDSGMPKDRFSAEMPDATLATLKIQPSEPRDSAVYFCASSLQGTGYGYTFGSGTRLTVV.

This sequence joins TRBV30 and TRBJ1-1; weak D call: TRBD1 (6 bases). V dropped 1 base and J dropped 0 bases, with 21 bases sitting between them. Germline loops: CDR1 GTSNPN, CDR2 SVGIG (reference sequence). The CDR3 sequence is 18 residues long. The CDR3: CAWSGGPRVLLMNTEAFF. The CDR3 coding sequence is TGTGCCTGGAGTGGGGGGCCCAGGGTACTGCTCATGAACACTGAAGCTTTCTTT. Based on the CDR3 plus reference TRBV30 and TRBJ1-1, the full variable domain is SQTIHQWPATLVQPVGSPLSLECTVEGTSNPNLYWYRQAAGRGLQLLFYSVGIGQISSEVPQNLSASRPQDRQFILSSKKLLLSDSGFYLCAWSGGPRVLLMNTEAFFGQGTRLTVV.

This chain joins TRBV7-2 and TRBJ1-5, with D possibly being TRBD1 (6 bases). The V gene lost 5 bases and the J gene lost 5 bases, with 10 bases spanning the gap. The CDR3 is 13 amino acids. Per germline, CDR1 SGHTA and CDR2 FQGNSA. This CDR3 is CASSVQGDQPQHF. As DNA, the CDR3 is TGTGCCAGCAGCGTACAGGGTGATCAGCCCCAGCATTTT. Full variable domain (missing parts from reference TRBV7-2 and TRBJ1-5): GAGVSQSPSNKVTEKGKDVELRCDPISGHTALYWYRQSLGQGLEFLIYFQGNSAPDKSGLPSDRFSAERTGGSVSTLTIQRTQQEDSAVYLCASSVQGDQPQHFGDGTRLSIL.

V usage is TRBV25-1 and J usage is TRBJ2-3; D is possibly TRBD2 (7 bases). The length of the CDR3 is 15 residues. CDR1 and CDR2 (germline): MGHDK, SYGVNS. Trimming pared 6 bases from V and 9 bases from J, leaving 22 bases between. CDR3 nucleotide sequence: TGTGCCAGCAGGCCGGGGAAGGGGGGGTTAGAGACGCAGTATTTT. Translation gives CASRPGKGGLETQYF.

This chain uses TRBV6-6 with TRBJ1-5; the D gene is possibly TRBD1 (6 bases). The CDR3 totals 14 residues. The V end lost 6 bases, the J end lost 5 bases, and 14 bases lay between the germline ends. Germline CDR1 MNHNY, CDR2 SVGAGI (reference sequence). CDR3 DNA sequence: TGTGCCAGCAGGTTACAGGGAGGGCATCAGCCCCAGCATTTT. Encoded protein: CASRLQGGHQPQHF.

The V call is TRBV6-6, the J call TRBJ1-4; TRBD1 aligns across 9 bases. V was pared by 6 bases and J by 8 bases, with 10 bases of the junction left unmatched. CDR1 is MNHNY, CDR2 SVGAGI, per germline (reference sequence). This CDR3 is built from 15 residues. The CDR3 region has the DNA TGTGCCAGCAGGCAGCCGGGACAGGGAGGCGAAAAACTGTTTTTT. Residues: CASRQPGQGGEKLFF.

This chain uses TRBV29-1 with TRBJ2-7; D unresolved. The germline V gene has CDR1 SQVTM and CDR2 ANQGSEA. The CDR3 totals 11 residues. With 4 bases removed from V and 7 bases from J, the gap between germline ends came to 11 bases. The CDR3 sequence: CSVGSQREQYF. CDR3 nucleotide sequence: TGCAGCGTTGGAAGCCAGAGGGAGCAGTACTTC.

In DNA form, the CDR3 reads TGTGCCAGCAGCTTTGGGCAGGGGGCCACTGAAGCTTTCTTT. Residues: CASSFGQGATEAFF. The chain carries TRBV7-9 and TRBJ1-1; 8 positions match TRBD1. Germline V gene data show CDR1 as SEHNR and CDR2 as FQNEAQ (reference sequence). Trimming cost V 3 bases and J 4 bases; bases outside gene matches: 4. The CDR3 runs 14 residues.